This T cell receptor beta chain comes out of a study of cytomegalovirus exposure and HLA in healthy donors. PCR employed 60 Vbeta and 13 Jbeta primers. The table came from immunoSEQ multiplex PCR; TCRdb's copy has only in-frame clones and leaves some out. The specimen's table records 40,000 to 65,000 clones. Deletions cut 0 bases from V and 9 bases from J, with 11 bases between. Per germline, CDR1 SQVTM and CDR2 ANQGSEA. CDR3 size: 12 residues. The sequenced sample was PBMCs. The chain combines TRBV29-1 with TRBJ1-1; unclear D gene. This sequence originates from a man aged 35-49 years in good health and CMV-seropositive. CDR3 coding DNA: TGCAGCGTTGAAGAGGGGAGGTCCAAAGCTTTCTTT. This translates into CSVEEGRSKAFF.